Listed below are T cell receptor beta chains from one sample, sequenced in a study of vaccination effects on CD4 cells after COVID-19. No antigen is known for these receptors. Clones were sequenced by immunoSEQ multiplex PCR, and TCRdb holds only the in-frame ones, with some missing. The table includes 40,000 to 50,000 clones, around 74% detected once. Sequenced here: CD4+ T cells from PBMCs cultured with HCoV-OC43 spike peptides, sampled after COVID-19 vaccination. The receptors originated from a human donor who received a COVID-19 vaccine. Both conserved end residues are part of each CDR3. D genes are given only for firm matches. For some rows the clone size is stated as once, few or many, or as a class when expanded; others skip it.

v_call	j_call	clone_size	d_call	cdr3_nt	cdr3_aa
TRBV5-1	TRBJ2-5	-	-	TGCGCCAGCAGCTTGGCTTTAAATCTAGAGACCCAGTACTTC	CASSLALNLETQYF
TRBV11-3	TRBJ2-3	-	-	TGTGCCAGCAGCCCCGGGTCGGTAGTAGGGGATACGCAGTATTTT	CASSPGSVVGDTQYF
TRBV5-1	TRBJ2-6	-	-	TGCGCCAGCAGCTTGGGGGCGGCCCTAGCCTCTGGGGCCAACGTCCTGACTTTC	CASSLGAALASGANVLTF
TRBV5-5	TRBJ2-5	once	TRBD2	TGTGCCAGCAGCTCTAGCGGGAACCAAGAGACCCAGTACTTC	CASSSSGNQETQYF
TRBV5-4	TRBJ1-2	-	-	TGTGCCAGCAGCTACTCCCAGGGCCAAGAGCGCGGCTACACCTTC	CASSYSQGQERGYTF
TRBV3-1/TRBV3-2	TRBJ1-5	-	-	TGTGCCAGCAGCTTAAGCACCATAGGGCTCAATAGCAATCAGCCCCAGCATTTT	CASSLSTIGLNSNQPQHF
TRBV12-3/TRBV12-4	TRBJ1-2	-	-	TGTGCCAGCAGTTTAATGAGCTACGGTGGCTACACCTTC	CASSLMSYGGYTF
TRBV5-4	TRBJ2-2	once	-	TGTGCCAGCAGCTCCGGGACGACCTACACCGGGGAGCTGTTTTTT	CASSSGTTYTGELFF
TRBV6-5	TRBJ2-7	-	TRBD2	TGTGCCAGCAGTTACTCGAGACTGGGGGGGGCCTACGAGCAGTACTTC	CASSYSRLGGAYEQYF
TRBV7-9	TRBJ2-4	-	TRBD1	TGTGCCAGCAGCCCCGACAGGGGCCCATCCAAAAACATTCAGTACTTC	CASSPDRGPSKNIQYF
TRBV19	TRBJ2-7	-	-	TGTGCCAGTAGTATAGATCTATTCGGCTACGAGCAGTACTTC	CASSIDLFGYEQYF
TRBV4-1	TRBJ2-1	-	TRBD2	TGCGCCAGCAGCCAAGAACCCATACGAGCGGGGGGTCCGAATGAGCAGTTCTTC	CASSQEPIRAGGPNEQFF